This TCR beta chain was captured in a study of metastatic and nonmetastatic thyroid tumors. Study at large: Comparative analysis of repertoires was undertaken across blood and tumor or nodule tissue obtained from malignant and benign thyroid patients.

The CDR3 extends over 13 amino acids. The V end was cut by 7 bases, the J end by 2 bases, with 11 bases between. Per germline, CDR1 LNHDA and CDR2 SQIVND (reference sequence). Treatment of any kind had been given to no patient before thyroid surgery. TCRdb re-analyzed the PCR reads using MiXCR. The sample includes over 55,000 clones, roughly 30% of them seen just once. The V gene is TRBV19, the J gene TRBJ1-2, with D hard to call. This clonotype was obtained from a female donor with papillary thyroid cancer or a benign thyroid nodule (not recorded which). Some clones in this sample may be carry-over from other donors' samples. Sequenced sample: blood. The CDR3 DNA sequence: TGTGCCAGTACCGACCGATTAAACTATGGCTACACCTTC. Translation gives CASTDRLNYGYTF.